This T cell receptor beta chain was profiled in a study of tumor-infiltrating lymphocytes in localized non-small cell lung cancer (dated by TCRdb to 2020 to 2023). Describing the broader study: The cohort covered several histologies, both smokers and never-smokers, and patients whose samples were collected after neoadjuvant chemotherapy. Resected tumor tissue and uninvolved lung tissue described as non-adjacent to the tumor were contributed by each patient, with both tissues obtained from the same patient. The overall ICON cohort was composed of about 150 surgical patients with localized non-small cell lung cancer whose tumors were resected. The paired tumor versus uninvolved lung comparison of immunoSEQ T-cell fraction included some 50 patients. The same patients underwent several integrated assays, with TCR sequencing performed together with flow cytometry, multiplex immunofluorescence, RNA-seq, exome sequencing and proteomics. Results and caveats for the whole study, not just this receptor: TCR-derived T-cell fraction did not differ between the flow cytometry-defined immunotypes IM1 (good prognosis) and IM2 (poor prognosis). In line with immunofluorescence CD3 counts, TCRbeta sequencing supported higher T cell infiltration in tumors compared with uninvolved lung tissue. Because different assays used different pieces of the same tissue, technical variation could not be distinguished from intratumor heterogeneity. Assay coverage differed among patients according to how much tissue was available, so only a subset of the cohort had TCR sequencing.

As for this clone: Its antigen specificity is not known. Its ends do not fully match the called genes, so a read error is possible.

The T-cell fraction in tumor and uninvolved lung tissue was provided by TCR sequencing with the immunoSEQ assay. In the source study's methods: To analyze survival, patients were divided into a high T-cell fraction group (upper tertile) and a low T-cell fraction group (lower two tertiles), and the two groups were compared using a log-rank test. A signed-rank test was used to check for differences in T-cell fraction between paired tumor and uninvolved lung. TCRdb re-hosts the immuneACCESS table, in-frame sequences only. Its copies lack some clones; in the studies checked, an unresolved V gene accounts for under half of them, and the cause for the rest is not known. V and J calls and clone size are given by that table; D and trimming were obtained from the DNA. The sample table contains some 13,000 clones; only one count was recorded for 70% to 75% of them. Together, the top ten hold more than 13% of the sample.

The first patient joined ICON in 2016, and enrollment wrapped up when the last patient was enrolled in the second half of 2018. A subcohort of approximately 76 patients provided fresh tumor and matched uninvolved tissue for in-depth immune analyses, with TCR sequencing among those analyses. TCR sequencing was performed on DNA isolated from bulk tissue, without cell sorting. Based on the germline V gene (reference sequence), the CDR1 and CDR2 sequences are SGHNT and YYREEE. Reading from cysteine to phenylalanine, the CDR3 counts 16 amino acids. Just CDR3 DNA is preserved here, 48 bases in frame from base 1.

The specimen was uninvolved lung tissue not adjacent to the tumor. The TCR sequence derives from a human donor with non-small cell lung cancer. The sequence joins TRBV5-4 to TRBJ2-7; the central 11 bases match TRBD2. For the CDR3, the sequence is CASSSRLAGFSNEQYF. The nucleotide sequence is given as TGTGCCAGCAGCTCCCGACTAGCGGGGTTCTCCAACGAGCAGTACTTC.